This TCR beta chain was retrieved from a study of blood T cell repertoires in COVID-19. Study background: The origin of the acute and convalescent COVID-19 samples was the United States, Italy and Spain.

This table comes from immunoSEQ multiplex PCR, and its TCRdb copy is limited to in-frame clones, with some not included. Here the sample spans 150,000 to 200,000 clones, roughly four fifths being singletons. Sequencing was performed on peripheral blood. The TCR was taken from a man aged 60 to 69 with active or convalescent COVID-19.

CDR3 nucleotide sequence: TGTGCCAGCAGCCTTCGGGACAGGGGGAGGTCACCCCTCCACTTT. It is translated as CASSLRDRGRSPLHF. This sequence joins TRBV3-1 (or the pseudogene TRBV3-2) and TRBJ1-6; 11 bases map to TRBD1. Germline lookup yields CDR1 LGHDT and CDR2 YNNKEL (reference sequence). V trimming: 4 bases; J trimming: 10 bases; junction bases outside the gene matches: 6. The length of the CDR3 is 15 residues.